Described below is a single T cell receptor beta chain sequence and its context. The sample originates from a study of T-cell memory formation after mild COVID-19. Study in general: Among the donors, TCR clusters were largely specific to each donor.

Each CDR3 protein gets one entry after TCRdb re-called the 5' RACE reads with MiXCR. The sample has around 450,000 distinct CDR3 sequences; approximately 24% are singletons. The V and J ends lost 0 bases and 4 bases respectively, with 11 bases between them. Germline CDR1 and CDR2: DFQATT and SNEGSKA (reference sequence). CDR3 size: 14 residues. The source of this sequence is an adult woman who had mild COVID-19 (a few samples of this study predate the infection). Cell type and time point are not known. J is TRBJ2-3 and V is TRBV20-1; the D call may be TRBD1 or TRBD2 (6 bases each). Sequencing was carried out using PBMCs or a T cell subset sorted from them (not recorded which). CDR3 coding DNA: TGCAGTGCTAGAGATGTGGGGGGCGCAGATACGCAGTATTTT. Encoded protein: CSARDVGGADTQYF.